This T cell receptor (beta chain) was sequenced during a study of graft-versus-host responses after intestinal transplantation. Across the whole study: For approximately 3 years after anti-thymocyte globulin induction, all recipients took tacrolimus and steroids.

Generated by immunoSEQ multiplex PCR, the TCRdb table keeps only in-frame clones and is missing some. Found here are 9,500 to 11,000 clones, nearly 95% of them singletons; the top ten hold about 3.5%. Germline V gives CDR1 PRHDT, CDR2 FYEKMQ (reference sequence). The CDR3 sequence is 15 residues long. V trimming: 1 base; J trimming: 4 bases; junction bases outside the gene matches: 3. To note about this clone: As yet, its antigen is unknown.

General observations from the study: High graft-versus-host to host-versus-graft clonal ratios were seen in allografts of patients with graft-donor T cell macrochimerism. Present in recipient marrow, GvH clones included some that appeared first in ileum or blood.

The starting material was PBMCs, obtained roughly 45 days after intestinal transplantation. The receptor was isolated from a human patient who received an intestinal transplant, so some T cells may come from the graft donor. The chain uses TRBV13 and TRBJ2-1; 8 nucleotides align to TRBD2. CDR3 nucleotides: TGTGCCAGCAGCTTAGTCGGGGGGGTTTACAATGAGCAGTTCTTC. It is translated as CASSLVGGVYNEQFF. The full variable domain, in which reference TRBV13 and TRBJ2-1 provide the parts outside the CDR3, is AAGVIQSPRHLIKEKRETATLKCYPIPRHDTVYWYQQGPGQDPQFLISFYEKMQSDKGSIPDRFSAQQFSDYHSELNMSSLELGDSALYFCASSLVGGVYNEQFFGPGTRLTVL.